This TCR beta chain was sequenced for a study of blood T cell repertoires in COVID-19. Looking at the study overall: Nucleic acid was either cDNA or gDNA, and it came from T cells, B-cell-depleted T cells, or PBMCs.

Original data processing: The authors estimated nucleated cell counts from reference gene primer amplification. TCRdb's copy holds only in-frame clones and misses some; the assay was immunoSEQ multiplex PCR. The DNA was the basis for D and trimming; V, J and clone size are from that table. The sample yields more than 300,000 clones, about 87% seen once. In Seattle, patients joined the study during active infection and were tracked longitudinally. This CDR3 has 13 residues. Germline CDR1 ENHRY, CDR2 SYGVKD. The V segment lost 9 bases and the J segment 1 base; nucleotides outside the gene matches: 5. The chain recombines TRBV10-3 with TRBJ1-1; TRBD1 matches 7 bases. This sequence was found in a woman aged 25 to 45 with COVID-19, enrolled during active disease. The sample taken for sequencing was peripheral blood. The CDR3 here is CAIGQAPNTEAFF. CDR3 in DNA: TGTGCCATTGGACAGGCCCCGAACACTGAAGCTTTCTTT.